What follows are 24 T cell receptor beta chains derived from one specimen sequenced in a study of regulatory T cells in long-lasting Graves disease. Stated time point: newly diagnosed GD, antithyroid drugs for less than 3 months. Scientists built the TCR library using RNA that was extracted from PBMCs. iRepertoire HTBI primers and Arm-PCR of CDR3 regions built TCR beta libraries. TCRdb fed the multiplex PCR reads into MiXCR, producing one record per CDR3 protein. The table records 400,000 to 500,000 distinct CDR3 sequences, about 15% of them present only once. The same data also contributed to another study, on T cells in Graves' hyperthyroidism and ophthalmopathy.

The sequences come from peripheral blood mononuclear cells (PBMCs), collected at new diagnosis, from a patient treated with antithyroid drugs. The receptors were sampled from a middle-aged woman with Graves disease.

The CDR3 here is CASSLASWEMNTEAFF. In DNA, the CDR3 is TGTGCCAGCAGTTTAGCGTCGTGGGAGATGAACACTGAAGCTTTCTTT. This rearrangement joins TRBV12-3 or TRBV12-4 to TRBJ1-1; D remains ambiguous. The germline V and J ends were trimmed by 0 bases and 0 bases, with 11 bases remaining between them. This CDR3 is 16 amino acids long.

The CDR3 loop is CASSEFGGSSYNEQFF. CDR3 bases: TGTGCCAGCAGTGAATTCGGAGGGAGCTCCTACAATGAGCAGTTCTTC. This chain links TRBV6-2 or TRBV6-3 with TRBJ2-1, with D possibly matching TRBD2 (6 bases). Germline-derived CDR1 and CDR2 are MNHEY and SVGEGT. This CDR3 contains 16 residues. Between the trimmed V and J ends, which lost 5 bases and 0 bases, there was a span of 14 bases.

This clonotype appeared many times. The V call is TRBV20-1, the J call TRBJ2-7; 8 nucleotides agree with TRBD1. After removal of 0 bases from V and 2 bases from J, the junction contained 3 bases not matched to a gene. The CDR3 totals 14 residues. Germline values: CDR1 DFQATT, CDR2 SNEGSKA (reference sequence). Here the CDR3 reads CSARDRTGTYEQYF. CDR3 nucleotide sequence: TGCAGTGCTAGAGATCGGACAGGGACCTACGAGCAGTACTTC.

This clonotype was counted many times. The V call is TRBV5-1, the J call TRBJ1-1, with D tentatively TRBD1 (6 bases). Germline assignment: CDR1 SGHRS and CDR2 YFSETQ. This CDR3 spans 12 amino acids. The V end was cut by 5 bases, the J end by 11 bases, with 16 bases between. The CDR3 DNA reads TGCGCCAGCAGATCCAATGAGGGGGGGGCTTTCTTT. It codes for CASRSNEGGAFF.

Worth noting for this clonotype: This likely traces to a read error, being one base from a far larger clone. The chain carries TRBV7-2 and TRBJ2-4, with unresolved D. V shed 4 bases and J shed 13 bases, with 17 bases lying between them. Germline V gene data show CDR1 as SGHTA and CDR2 as FQGNSA. This CDR3 has 13 residues. The CDR3 DNA reads as TGTGCCAGCAGCTCCTTTCGGTACAATGAGCAGTACTTC. This sequence encodes CASSSFRYNEQYF.

In this sample, this clonotype turned up many times. The chain carries TRBV24-1 and TRBJ2-2; 10 positions match TRBD2. After removal of 4 bases from V and 5 bases from J, the junction contained 6 bases not matched to a gene. This CDR3 region has 16 residues. Germline V lookup: CDR1 KGHDR, CDR2 SFDVKD. This CDR3 reads CATSDALAGVTGELFF. The CDR3 DNA reads as TGTGCCACCAGTGACGCTCTAGCGGGAGTTACCGGGGAGCTGTTTTTT.

The rearrangement joins TRBV7-9 to TRBJ2-7; D is perhaps TRBD1 or TRBD2 (5 bases each). The CDR3 has 16 residues. V lost 2 bases to trimming and J lost 2 bases, with 16 bases between them. CDR1 and CDR2 (germline): SEHNR, FQNEAQ (reference sequence). CDR3 DNA sequence: TGTGCCAGCAGCTTATCTCGATGGGACGGGACCTACGAGCAGTACTTC. It yields the protein CASSLSRWDGTYEQYF.

This clonotype was recorded at least ten times. The rearrangement joins TRBV7-2 to TRBJ2-4, with 8 bases identical to TRBD1. V lost 1 base to trimming and J lost 1 base; unmatched junction nucleotides: 12. Germline CDR1 and CDR2: SGHTA and FQGNSA. The CDR3 is 19 amino acids. The CDR3 nucleotides are TGTGCCAGCAGCTTAGAAGGGGGCAGGGGGCTTTCGGCCAAAAACATTCAGTACTTC. It codes for CASSLEGGRGLSAKNIQYF.

This clonotype was observed at least ten times. The chain couples TRBV12-3 or TRBV12-4 to TRBJ2-1; 14 bases line up with TRBD2. J was trimmed by 10 bases and V by 7 bases; bases with no gene match: 9. This CDR3 is 15 amino acids long. Written as DNA, the CDR3 is TGTGCCAGCATCCCGACTAGCGGGAGGGCCGCCGAGCAGTTCTTC. It encodes CASIPTSGRAAEQFF.

This rearrangement joins TRBV7-9 to TRBJ2-3; 9 nucleotides line up with TRBD2. The CDR3 sequence is 14 residues long. Germline CDR1 reads SEHNR; CDR2 reads FQNEAQ (reference sequence). J lost 6 bases, V lost 3 bases, and 4 bases had no gene match. CDR3: CASSFSGSPDTQYF. CDR3 nucleotides: TGTGCCAGCAGCTTTAGCGGGAGCCCCGATACGCAGTATTTT. The full variable domain, in which reference TRBV7-9 and TRBJ2-3 provide the parts outside the CDR3, is DTGVSQNPRHKITKRGQNVTFRCDPISEHNRLYWYRQTLGQGPEFLTYFQNEAQLEKSRLLSDRFSAERPKGSFSTLEIQRTEQGDSAMYLCASSFSGSPDTQYFGPGTRLTVL.

This clonotype was seen at least ten times. The chain has TRBV20-1 and TRBJ2-5, with a possible D match to TRBD2 (6 bases). The CDR3 is 11 amino acids. Between the trimmed V and J ends, which lost 7 bases and 3 bases, there was a span of 9 bases. CDR1 is DFQATT and CDR2 is SNEGSKA in the germline V gene (reference sequence). The CDR3 DNA reads TGCAGTGGGCAGCGGGAAGAGACCCAGTACTTC. Residues: CSGQREETQYF.

With regard to this clonotype: A much larger clone lies a single base off, so this may be a read error. The J gene is TRBJ2-7, the V gene TRBV11-2; D remains ambiguous. The CDR3 has 13 amino acids. CDR1 and CDR2 (germline): SGHAT, FQNNGV. The CDR3 nucleotides are TGTGCCAACAGCTTCGGGCAGCTGACCGAGCAGTACTTC. It is translated as CANSFGQLTEQYF.

This clonotype was counted many times. This chain joins TRBV27 and TRBJ2-5; D may be TRBD1 (6 bases). This CDR3 spans 14 amino acids. Germline V gene data show CDR1 as MNHEY and CDR2 as SMNVEV (reference sequence). V lost 5 bases to trimming and J lost 1 base, with 11 bases between them. CDR3 DNA: TGTGCCAGCAGTATCGGGACAAGCCAAGAGACCCAGTACTTC. It specifies CASSIGTSQETQYF.

This clonotype showed up many times. V is TRBV27 and J is TRBJ2-1; 7 positions agree with TRBD1. After removal of 4 bases from V and 2 bases from J, the junction contained 8 bases not matched to a gene. Germline V CDR1 and CDR2: MNHEY, SMNVEV (reference sequence). This CDR3 spans 16 amino acids. CDR3 sequence reads: CASSSMTGTAYNEQFF. CDR3 in DNA: TGTGCCAGCAGTTCCATGACAGGGACGGCCTACAATGAGCAGTTCTTC.

The rearrangement uses TRBV3-1 and TRBJ2-1, with D uncertain. This CDR3 comprises 12 residues. V lost 1 base to trimming and J lost 8 bases, with 6 bases between them. CDR1 LGHDT and CDR2 YNNKEL come from the germline V gene (reference sequence). The CDR3 nucleotides read TGTGCCAGCAGCCAAGCAAGCGATGAGCAGTTCTTC. Amino acid sequence: CASSQASDEQFF.

This clonotype has just a few counts. The chain has TRBV7-3 and TRBJ2-5; D perhaps matches TRBD2 (7 bases). Germline V CDR1 and CDR2: SGHTA, FQGTGA. The CDR3 is 17 residues long. The V end was cut by 1 base, the J end by 4 bases, with 19 bases between. This CDR3 reads CASSLNGVSGGGETQYF. CDR3 DNA: TGTGCCAGCAGCTTAAATGGGGTTTCGGGGGGCGGAGAGACCCAGTACTTC.

The chain uses TRBV29-1 and TRBJ1-2; 10 positions match TRBD1. The CDR3 spans 14 residues. Losses at the gene ends were 6 bases for V and 4 bases for J; bases not matched to a gene: 8. Germline V gene data show CDR1 as SQVTM and CDR2 as ANQGSEA. The CDR3 coding sequence is TGCAGCGTACCACAGGACAGGGGGGGCTATGGCTACACCTTC. Translating gives CSVPQDRGGYGYTF. The whole variable domain, remainder taken from reference TRBV29-1 and TRBJ1-2, is SAVISQKPSRDICQRGTSLTIQCQVDSQVTMMFWYRQQPGQSLTLIATANQGSEATYESGFVIDKFPISRPNLTFSTLTVSNMSPEDSSIYLCSVPQDRGGYGYTFGSGTRLTVV.

This clonotype was seen a handful of times. The chain employs TRBV19 and TRBJ2-1; 8 bases agree with TRBD2. The CDR3 is made up of 14 amino acids. J lost 6 bases, V lost 7 bases, and 8 bases had no gene match. Germline V CDR1 and CDR2: LNHDA, SQIVND (reference sequence). The CDR3, as DNA: TGTGCCAGTATGCGGGAGGCTAACATCAATGAGCAGTTCTTC. This sequence encodes CASMREANINEQFF.

As for this clonotype: A read error may explain this, as a much larger clone is one base away. J is TRBJ1-1 and V is TRBV7-3; 12 nucleotides align to TRBD1. The CDR3 runs 16 residues. Germline V lookup: CDR1 SGHTA, CDR2 FQGTGA. The CDR3 sequence is CASSLPGQGARAEALF. CDR3 DNA: TGTGCCAGCAGCTTACCGGGACAGGGGGCTCGGGCTGAAGCTCTCTTT.

This clonotype was recorded only once. It may be a read error: a sequence one base away is much more abundant. The rearrangement uses TRBV6-1 and TRBJ2-7, with 9 bases fitting TRBD1. CDR1 MNHNS and CDR2 SASEGT come from the germline V gene. After removal of 1 base from V and 2 bases from J, the junction contained 6 bases not matched to a gene. The CDR3 is 16 residues long. CDR3 sequence reads: CASSEVIRQGAYEQYF. The CDR3 nucleotides are TGTGCCAGCAGTGAAGTAATAAGACAGGGGGCCTACGAGCAGTACTTC.

At least ten counts were recorded for this clonotype. The J gene is TRBJ2-1, the V gene TRBV20-1; D is unclear. The CDR3 totals 15 residues. Per the germline V gene, CDR1 is DFQATT and CDR2 is SNEGSKA (reference sequence). V was clipped by 4 bases and J by 0 bases, with 13 bases between them. CDR3 residues: CSANPKGSSYNEQFF. CDR3 bases: TGCAGTGCTAACCCTAAGGGCAGCTCCTACAATGAGCAGTTCTTC.

This sequence joins TRBV7-2 and TRBJ2-7, with 15 positions matching TRBD2. The V segment lost 5 bases and the J segment 6 bases; nucleotides outside the gene matches: 11. The CDR3 is 17 amino acids. Germline assignment: CDR1 SGHTA and CDR2 FQGNSA. The CDR3 DNA follows: TGTGCCAGCAGCCTTACCGGACTAGCGGGAGGGGTTGGCGAGCAGTACTTC. Its translation is CASSLTGLAGGVGEQYF.

This clonotype has only one observation. This may be a read error, as it is one base from a much larger clone. The rearrangement joins TRBV28 to TRBJ1-2; 10 nucleotides agree with TRBD1. V gave up 5 bases and J gave up 3 bases; unmatched junction bases: 12. The CDR3 spans 17 residues. Germline lookup yields CDR1 MDHEN and CDR2 SYDVKM. CDR3 sequence: CASSDPSGTGDDYGYTF. DNA of the CDR3: TGTGCCAGCAGTGATCCTTCCGGGACAGGGGACGACTATGGCTACACCTTC.

This clonotype has a handful of counts. The rearrangement joins TRBV4-1 to TRBJ1-2, with 8 bases identical to TRBD1. Trimming at V came to 2 bases and at J to 8 bases, leaving 13 bases not matched to a gene. This CDR3 region has 16 residues. Looked up from germline, CDR1 is MGHRA and CDR2 is YSYEKL. The CDR3 reads CASSQMIGGQGEGYTF. CDR3 DNA sequence: TGCGCCAGCAGCCAAATGATAGGAGGACAGGGAGAGGGCTACACCTTC.